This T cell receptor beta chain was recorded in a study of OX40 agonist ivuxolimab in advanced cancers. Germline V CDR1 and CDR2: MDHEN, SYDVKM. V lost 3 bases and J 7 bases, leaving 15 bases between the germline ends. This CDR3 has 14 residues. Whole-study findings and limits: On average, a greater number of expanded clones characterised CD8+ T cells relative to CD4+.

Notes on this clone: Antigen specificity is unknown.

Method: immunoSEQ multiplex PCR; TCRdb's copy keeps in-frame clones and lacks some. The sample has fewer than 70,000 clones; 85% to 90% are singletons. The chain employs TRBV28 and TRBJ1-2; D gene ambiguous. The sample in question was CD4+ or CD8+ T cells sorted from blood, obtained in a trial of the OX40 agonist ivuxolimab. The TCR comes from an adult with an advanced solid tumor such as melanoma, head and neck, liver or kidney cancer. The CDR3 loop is CASSFPPGLGGYTF. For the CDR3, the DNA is TGTGCCAGCAGTTTCCCCCCGGGTTTAGGTGGCTACACCTTC.